These 14 T cell receptor beta chains share one sample of origin, sequenced in a study of breast tumors, draining lymph nodes, adjacent tissues. TCRdb reanalysed the multiplex PCR reads using MiXCR and keeps one entry per CDR3 protein. The sample shows some 250,000 distinct CDR3 sequences, less than 40% of them seen only once. Axillary draining lymph nodes of breast cancer patients supplied the node samples. Source material: axillary lymph node tissue. These receptor sequences come from a female donor with breast cancer. Some clones in this sample may be carry-over from other donors' samples.

This clonotype was detected many times. J is TRBJ2-3 and V is TRBV20-1, with 7 bases lining up with TRBD2. CDR3 length equals 14 residues. Germline V gene sequence: CDR1 DFQATT, CDR2 SNEGSKA (reference sequence). Trimming cost V 5 bases and J 0 bases; bases outside gene matches: 5. This CDR3 is CSAPSGKSTDTQYF. In nucleotides, the CDR3 is TGCAGTGCTCCCAGCGGGAAAAGCACAGATACGCAGTATTTT.

The chain employs TRBV6-5 and TRBJ2-2; TRBD2 aligns across 11 bases. The V and J ends lost 6 bases and 2 bases, in that order; junction bases with no gene match: 2. The germline CDR1 and CDR2 sequences are MNHEY and SVGAGI. CDR3 length: 15 amino acids. CDR3 in amino acids: CASRLAGGNTGELFF. The CDR3 DNA follows: TGTGCCAGCAGGCTAGCGGGGGGAAACACCGGGGAGCTGTTTTTT.

V usage is TRBV30 and J usage is TRBJ1-6; 10 positions match TRBD1. The CDR3 spans 13 residues. With V trimmed by 3 bases and J by 8 bases, 1 base remained unmatched. CDR1 and CDR2 from the germline V gene are GTSNPN and SVGIG (reference sequence). The CDR3 sequence is CAWSGTGDSPLHF. CDR3 nucleotide sequence: TGTGCCTGGAGCGGGACAGGGGATTCACCCCTCCACTTT.

This clonotype appeared many times. This chain connects TRBV5-1 to TRBJ1-2, with TRBD1 identical over 7 bases. Per the germline V gene, CDR1 is SGHRS and CDR2 is YFSETQ. CDR3 length: 15 amino acids. V lost 0 bases and J lost 6; bases outside the gene matches: 8. CDR3 sequence (DNA): TGCGCCAGCAGCTTGGTAGGGACAGAAACACATGGCTACACCTTC. Residues: CASSLVGTETHGYTF.

The chain is built from TRBV6-9 and TRBJ2-7, with 9 nucleotides matching TRBD2. Germline V lookup: CDR1 MNHGY, CDR2 SVAAGI. This CDR3 has 14 amino acids. Trimming removed 3 bases from V and 4 bases from J; junction bases left unmatched: 4. CDR3 sequence: CASSYSAGGYEQYF. As DNA, the CDR3 is TGTGCCAGCAGTTACTCGGCGGGAGGGTACGAGCAGTACTTC.

The chain carries TRBV6-2 or TRBV6-3 and TRBJ1-1; D is unresolved. With 7 bases removed from V and 0 bases from J, the gap between germline ends came to 12 bases. The CDR3 has 14 amino acids. The V gene's germline CDR1 is MNHEY and CDR2 SVGEGT. The CDR3 DNA is TGTGCCAGCAAGGCAGGCCTTATGAACACTGAAGCTTTCTTT. It yields the protein CASKAGLMNTEAFF.

In this sample, this clonotype turned up many times. This chain connects TRBV5-1 to TRBJ1-4, with D hard to call. This CDR3 has 15 residues. Trimming pared 1 base from V and 7 bases from J, leaving 14 bases between. Per germline, CDR1 SGHRS and CDR2 YFSETQ. The CDR3: CASSLREGPSEKLFF. CDR3 bases: TGCGCCAGCAGCTTGAGGGAGGGCCCTAGTGAAAAACTGTTTTTT.

A few counts support this clonotype. The chain combines TRBV7-8 with TRBJ2-5, with 9 bases fitting TRBD2. V dropped 5 bases and J dropped 2; count of bases not matched to a gene: 9. The CDR3 has 16 amino acids. CDR1 and CDR2 from the germline V gene are SGHVS and FQNEAQ. The CDR3 reads CASSPRVAGEQETQYF. The CDR3 nucleotides read TGTGCCAGCAGCCCCAGGGTAGCGGGGGAACAAGAGACCCAGTACTTC.

This clonotype has a count of ten or more. V and J are TRBV5-1 and TRBJ1-4; TRBD1 matches at 7 bases. V lost 2 bases and J lost 4; bases outside the gene matches: 2. The CDR3 covers 14 residues. The germline gives CDR1 SGHRS, CDR2 YFSETQ. CDR3 sequence: CASSLQGINEKLFF. The CDR3 DNA reads TGCGCCAGCAGCTTACAGGGGATTAATGAAAAACTGTTTTTT.

This clonotype was picked up many times. The chain recombines TRBV4-1 with TRBJ1-4; 7 nucleotides match TRBD1. J lost 5 bases, V lost 0 bases, and 18 bases had no gene match. Germline CDR1 is MGHRA and CDR2 is YSYEKL. This CDR3 has 20 amino acids. As DNA, the CDR3 is TGCGCCAGCAGCCAAGAGAGGGTGATCTCTGGGGGACAGTTCAATGAAAAACTGTTTTTT. This sequence encodes CASSQERVISGGQFNEKLFF.

There are many counts of this clonotype. The chain has TRBV19 and TRBJ2-2; 7 nucleotides agree with TRBD1. Germline V lookup: CDR1 LNHDA, CDR2 SQIVND (reference sequence). The CDR3 runs to 14 residues. Germline trimming cut 7 bases from V and 3 bases from J; bases unmatched to any gene: 5. This CDR3 is CASMRQGYTGELFF. CDR3 bases: TGTGCCAGTATGCGACAGGGCTACACCGGGGAGCTGTTTTTT.

At least ten counts were recorded for this clonotype. The chain links TRBV6-5 to TRBJ1-6; TRBD1 aligns across 9 bases. The length of the CDR3 is 15 residues. After removal of 8 bases from V and 6 bases from J, the junction contained 8 bases not matched to a gene. Germline CDR1 reads MNHEY; CDR2 reads SVGAGI. In DNA, the CDR3 is TGTGCCAGCTCCCAAGGGACAGGGTCTAATTCACCCCTCCACTTT. Its protein product is CASSQGTGSNSPLHF.

This clonotype was observed at least ten times. V and J are TRBV2 and TRBJ1-2; 8 bases are a match to TRBD1. This CDR3 comprises 14 residues. The germline CDR1 and CDR2 sequences are SNHLY and FYNNEI. V lost 2 bases to trimming and J lost 6 bases; unmatched junction nucleotides: 5. CDR3 sequence (DNA): TGTGCCAGCAGTGAACTTAGGACAGGGAATGGCTACACCTTC. Translated: CASSELRTGNGYTF.

This chain links TRBV12-3 or TRBV12-4 with TRBJ2-7; TRBD2 is a possible D gene (5 bases). The CDR3 has 12 amino acids. Between the trimmed V and J ends, which lost 7 bases and 2 bases, there was a span of 9 bases. In DNA form, the CDR3 reads TGTGCCAGCAAGAGCGGCCCCTACGAGCAGTACTTC. Translating it yields CASKSGPYEQYF.